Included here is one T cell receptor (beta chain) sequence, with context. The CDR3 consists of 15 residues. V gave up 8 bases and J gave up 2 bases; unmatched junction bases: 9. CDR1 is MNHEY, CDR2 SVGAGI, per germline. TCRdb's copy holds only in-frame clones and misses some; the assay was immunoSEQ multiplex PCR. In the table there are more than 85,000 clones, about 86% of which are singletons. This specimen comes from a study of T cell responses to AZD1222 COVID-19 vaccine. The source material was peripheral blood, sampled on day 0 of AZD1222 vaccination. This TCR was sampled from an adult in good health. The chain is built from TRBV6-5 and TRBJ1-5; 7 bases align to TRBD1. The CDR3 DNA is TGTGCCAGCTCCCACCAGGGGGACCGCAATCAGCCCCAGCATTTT. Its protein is CASSHQGDRNQPQHF.